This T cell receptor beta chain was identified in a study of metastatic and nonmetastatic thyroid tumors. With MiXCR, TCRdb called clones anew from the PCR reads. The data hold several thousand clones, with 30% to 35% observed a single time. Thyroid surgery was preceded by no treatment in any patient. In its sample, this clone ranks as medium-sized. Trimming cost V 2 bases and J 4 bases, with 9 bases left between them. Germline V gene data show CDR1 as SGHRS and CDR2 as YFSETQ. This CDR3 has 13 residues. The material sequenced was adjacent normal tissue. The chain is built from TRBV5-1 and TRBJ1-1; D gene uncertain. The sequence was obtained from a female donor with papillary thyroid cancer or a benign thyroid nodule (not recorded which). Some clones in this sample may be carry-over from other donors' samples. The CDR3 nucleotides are TGCGCCAGCAGCTTCGCCGAAGGCACTGAAGCTTTCTTT. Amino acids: CASSFAEGTEAFF.